Sequencing of this T cell receptor beta chain was carried out in a study of cytomegalovirus exposure and HLA in healthy donors. CDR3 size: 13 residues. Germline CDR1 and CDR2: MGHDK and SYGVNS. A multiplex PCR was run with 60 Vbeta primers and 13 Jbeta primers. Only in-frame clones appear in the TCRdb table, and some are missing; sequencing was by immunoSEQ multiplex PCR. The sample consists of hundreds of thousands of clones, approximately 82% of them appearing once. The chain uses TRBV25-1 and TRBJ2-5; D is unresolved. With the DNA end fitting TRBJ2-7 better, the J assignment may be wrong. Source material: PBMCs. The sequence came from a woman in her forties in good health and CMV-seronegative. The CDR3 DNA sequence: TGTGCCAGCAGTGCAGGCGAGACCTACGAGCAGTACTTC. Its translation: CASSAGETYEQYF.